A single sample is the source of the 19 T cell receptor beta chains below, sequenced in a study of beta chain features in type 1 diabetes. The sequenced template was cDNA made from the entire isolated RNA. Using immunoSEQ multiplex PCR, the repertoire was profiled, and TCRdb retains in-frame clones only, with some absent. This table has 250,000 to 350,000 clones, approximately 9.9% appearing once. Sequenced sample: naive CD4+ T cells from blood. These receptors came from a woman under 40 in good health.

This clone has more than one count but fewer than ten. The chain has TRBV6-6 and TRBJ2-1, with D maybe TRBD1 (6 bases). The germline V gene has CDR1 MNHNY and CDR2 SVGAGI (reference sequence). The V and J ends lost 7 bases and 0 bases respectively, with 13 bases between them. The CDR3 consists of 15 residues. CDR3 in DNA: TGTGCCAGCACAAAGTACAGGGTCTCCTACAATGAGCAGTTCTTC. This gives the protein CASTKYRVSYNEQFF.

This chain joins TRBV27 and TRBJ2-7; no reliable D call. V gave up 5 bases and J gave up 4 bases, with 6 bases separating them. The CDR3 contains 11 residues. Germline CDR1 MNHEY, CDR2 SMNVEV (reference sequence). This CDR3 is CASSNRYEQYF. In DNA form, the CDR3 reads TGTGCCAGCAGTAACAGATACGAGCAGTACTTC.

This clone was detected a few times. V gene TRBV14 combines with J gene TRBJ2-7; D is perhaps TRBD2 (5 bases). The CDR3 extends over 17 amino acids. Germline V CDR1 and CDR2: SGHDN, FVKESK. V lost 4 bases to trimming and J lost 4 bases, with 23 bases between them. CDR3 DNA sequence: TGTGCCAGCAGCCTGAAGATATCGAGGGTTCAGTCGTACGAGCAGTACTTC. This translates into CASSLKISRVQSYEQYF.

The V gene is TRBV14, the J gene TRBJ2-7; tentatively, D is TRBD1 (5 bases). Germline CDR1 is SGHDN and CDR2 is FVKESK. With 5 bases removed from V and 4 bases from J, the gap between germline ends came to 21 bases. CDR3 length: 16 residues. The CDR3 sequence: CASSISTALTSYEQYF. The CDR3 nucleotides are TGTGCCAGCAGCATCTCGACAGCTCTCACGTCGTACGAGCAGTACTTC.

In regard to this clone: At one end, the junction sequence differs from germline, possibly due to a read error. The J gene is TRBJ2-7, the V gene TRBV6-5; 7 nucleotides agree with TRBD1. The germline V gene has CDR1 MNHEY and CDR2 SVGAGI. The CDR3 is 13 amino acids. CDR3 DNA: TGTGCCATCAGTGACAGGGTCACCAACGAGCAGTACTTC. This encodes CAISDRVTNEQYF.

This clone showed up just a few times. The J gene is TRBJ2-2, the V gene TRBV4-3; D is unclear. V was trimmed by 1 base and J by 1 base, leaving 7 bases between them. The CDR3 length is 15 residues. Germline CDR1 reads LGHNA; CDR2 reads YSLEER. The CDR3 loop reads CASSQAPGNTGELFF. DNA for the CDR3: TGCGCCAGCAGCCAAGCCCCAGGGAACACCGGGGAGCTGTTTTTT.

In this sample, this clone turned up once. The chain carries TRBV5-1 and TRBJ2-7; 9 bases are shared with TRBD1. This CDR3 comprises 15 residues. J lost 5 bases, V lost 0 bases, and 6 bases had no gene match. The germline CDR1 and CDR2 sequences are SGHRS and YFSETQ. CDR3 region: CASSLGLRTGDEQYF. DNA for the CDR3: TGCGCCAGCAGCTTGGGGTTAAGGACAGGGGACGAGCAGTACTTC. The whole variable domain, filled in from reference TRBV5-1 and TRBJ2-7, reads KAGVTQTPRYLIKTRGQQVTLSCSPISGHRSVSWYQQTPGQGLQFLFEYFSETQRNKGNFPGRFSGRQFSNSRSEMNVSTLELGDSALYLCASSLGLRTGDEQYFGPGTRLTVT.

V gene TRBV5-1 combines with J gene TRBJ2-7, with 10 bases fitting TRBD2. Trimming cost V 4 bases and J 0 bases; bases outside gene matches: 16. The germline V gene encodes CDR1 SGHRS and CDR2 YFSETQ. The length of the CDR3 is 19 residues. The CDR3 region is CASSPRTGGLAADSYEQYF. CDR3 coding DNA: TGCGCCAGCAGCCCCCGAACAGGAGGACTAGCGGCAGACTCCTACGAGCAGTACTTC.

The chain combines TRBV25-1 with TRBJ2-7; D gene ambiguous. Germline lookup yields CDR1 MGHDK and CDR2 SYGVNS. The CDR3 is 12 amino acids. Trimming pared 3 bases from V and 2 bases from J, leaving 5 bases between. The CDR3 DNA sequence: TGTGCCAGCAGTGACGCGGCCTACGAGCAGTACTTC. Amino acids: CASSDAAYEQYF.

The chain has TRBV7-9 and TRBJ1-2; 12 bases line up with TRBD1. Per germline, CDR1 SEHNR and CDR2 FQNEAQ (reference sequence). The J segment lost 4 bases and the V segment lost 5 bases, leaving 8 bases of the junction unmatched. The length of the CDR3 is 16 residues. CDR3 region: CASSRPGTGGSYGYTF. In DNA, the CDR3 is TGTGCCAGCAGCCGACCCGGGACAGGGGGCTCCTATGGCTACACCTTC.

J is TRBJ1-5 and V is TRBV28, with TRBD1 identical over 10 bases. After removal of 4 bases from V and 3 bases from J, the junction contained 6 bases not matched to a gene. Germline assignment: CDR1 MDHEN and CDR2 SYDVKM. The CDR3 covers 16 residues. CDR3 nucleotides: TGTGCCAGCAGTTCCGCCGGGACAGGGGACAATCAGCCCCAGCATTTT. Amino acid sequence: CASSSAGTGDNQPQHF.

This clone came up a few times. The V gene is TRBV5-1, the J gene TRBJ2-3, with D possibly being TRBD1 (6 bases). V dropped 6 bases and J dropped 2 bases, with 16 bases sitting between them. This CDR3 has 15 residues. The germline V gene has CDR1 SGHRS and CDR2 YFSETQ. DNA of the CDR3: TGCGCCAGCAAGCCGAACAGGGCGCTCACAGATACGCAGTATTTT. It specifies CASKPNRALTDTQYF.

The J gene is TRBJ2-1, the V gene TRBV14, with 7 bases aligning to TRBD2. This CDR3 spans 18 amino acids. J gave up 3 bases and V 4 bases, and 15 bases lay outside the gene matches. CDR1 is SGHDN and CDR2 is FVKESK in the germline V gene. The CDR3 nucleotides are TGTGCCAGCAGCCCCAGGAACATCGAGGGAGGGCTCTACAATGAGCAGTTCTTC. It translates to CASSPRNIEGGLYNEQFF. The full variable domain, with the rest looked up from reference TRBV14 and TRBJ2-1, is EAGVTQFPSHSVIEKGQTVTLRCDPISGHDNLYWYRRVMGKEIKFLLHFVKESKQDESGMPNNRFLAERTGGTYSTLKVQPAELEDSGVYFCASSPRNIEGGLYNEQFFGPGTRLTVL.

The chain couples TRBV7-2 to TRBJ2-5; the D gene is possibly TRBD2 (5 bases). The germline CDR1 and CDR2 sequences are SGHTA and FQGNSA. V dropped 0 bases and J dropped 5 bases, with 10 bases sitting between them. This CDR3 comprises 14 residues. In DNA, the CDR3 is TGTGCCAGCAGCTTAGCACTAGTTGGGGAGACCCAGTACTTC. It codes for CASSLALVGETQYF.

This clone showed up just a few times. The chain recombines TRBV4-3 with TRBJ1-2; TRBD1 aligns across 8 bases. The V gene's germline CDR1 is LGHNA and CDR2 YSLEER. CDR3 size: 16 residues. After removal of 0 bases from V and 2 bases from J, the junction contained 5 bases not matched to a gene. The CDR3 DNA reads as TGCGCCAGCAGCCAAGAATGGGGACAGGCAAACTATGGCTACACCTTC. Translated, it gives CASSQEWGQANYGYTF.

This chain connects TRBV27 to TRBJ2-1; D is perhaps TRBD2 (5 bases). CDR3 length: 16 residues. V lost 6 bases and J 0 bases, leaving 15 bases between the germline ends. Per the germline V gene, CDR1 is MNHEY and CDR2 is SMNVEV (reference sequence). This CDR3 is CASSLTRGGSYNEQFF. In DNA, the CDR3 is TGTGCCAGCAGCTTAACTCGGGGTGGCTCCTACAATGAGCAGTTCTTC.

This clone was counted between two and nine times. The gene calls are TRBV10-3 and TRBJ2-5; 8 bases line up with TRBD2. Germline trimming cut 0 bases from V and 5 bases from J; bases unmatched to any gene: 2. This CDR3 is 14 amino acids long. Germline-derived CDR1 and CDR2 are ENHRY and SYGVKD. The CDR3 region has the DNA TGTGCCATCAGTGAGTCGACTAGCGATGAGACCCAGTACTTC. Translated, it gives CAISESTSDETQYF.

This clone occurred a few times. The V call is TRBV7-6, the J call TRBJ2-7; TRBD1 might be the D (6 bases). Trimming left V 2 bases short and J 6 bases short, with 23 bases between. Germline V gene sequence: CDR1 SGHVS, CDR2 FNYEAQ. This CDR3 region has 17 residues. The CDR3 reads CASSLLPQAGVSLEQYF. DNA of the CDR3: TGTGCCAGCAGCTTACTACCGCAGGCAGGGGTCTCGCTCGAGCAGTACTTC.

The genes are TRBV28 and TRBJ2-5, with 9 positions matching TRBD2. The V segment lost 2 bases and the J segment 7 bases; nucleotides outside the gene matches: 8. CDR3 size: 15 residues. The V gene's germline CDR1 is MDHEN and CDR2 SYDVKM. CDR3 amino acids: CASSLTLAGSGTQYF. The CDR3 DNA reads as TGTGCCAGCAGTTTAACCCTAGCGGGGTCGGGGACCCAGTACTTC.